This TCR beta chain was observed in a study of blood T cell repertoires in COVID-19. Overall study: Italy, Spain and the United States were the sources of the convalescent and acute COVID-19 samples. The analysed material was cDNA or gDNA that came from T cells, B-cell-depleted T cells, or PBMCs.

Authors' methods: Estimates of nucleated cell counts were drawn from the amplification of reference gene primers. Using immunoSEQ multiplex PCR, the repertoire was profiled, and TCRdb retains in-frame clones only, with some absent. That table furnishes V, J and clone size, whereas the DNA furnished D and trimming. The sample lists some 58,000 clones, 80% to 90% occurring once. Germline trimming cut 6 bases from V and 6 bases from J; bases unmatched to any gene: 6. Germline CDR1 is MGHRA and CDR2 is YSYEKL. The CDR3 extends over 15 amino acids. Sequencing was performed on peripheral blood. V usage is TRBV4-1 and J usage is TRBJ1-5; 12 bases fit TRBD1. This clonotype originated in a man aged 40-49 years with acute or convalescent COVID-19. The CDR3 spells CASSHGTGGPQPQHF. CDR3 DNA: TGCGCCAGCAGTCACGGGACAGGGGGCCCTCAGCCCCAGCATTTT.